The 23 T cell receptor beta chains listed next were all sequenced from one sample in a study of blood T cell repertoires in COVID-19. Libraries were prepared by immunoSEQ multiplex PCR; TCRdb keeps only in-frame clonotypes and omits some of them. The profile covers approximately 100,000 clones, with 80% to 90% appearing a single time and 32% taken by the ten largest. The sequenced material came from peripheral blood. These receptors came from an elderly woman with acute or convalescent COVID-19.

This chain links TRBV5-6 with TRBJ1-1; no clear D. Trimming pared 4 bases from V and 0 bases from J, leaving 16 bases between. Germline lookup yields CDR1 SGHDT and CDR2 YYEEEE. CDR3 length: 16 residues. This chain's CDR3 is CASSGGWGGMNTEAFF. CDR3 nucleotides: TGTGCCAGCAGCGGAGGGTGGGGAGGCATGAACACTGAAGCTTTCTTT.

The gene calls are TRBV5-8 and TRBJ1-4; TRBD1 aligns across 8 bases. Trimming removed 5 bases from V and 8 bases from J; junction bases left unmatched: 5. The CDR3 consists of 13 residues. Germline values: CDR1 SGHTS, CDR2 YDEGEE. For the CDR3, the DNA is TGTGCCAGCAGAAGGGACAGGCTCGAAAAACTGTTTTTT. It translates to CASRRDRLEKLFF.

The chain is built from TRBV12-3 or TRBV12-4 and TRBJ1-2; D unresolved. The CDR3 runs 13 residues. The V gene lost 5 bases and the J gene lost 0 bases, with 7 bases spanning the gap. The CDR3 loop reads CASSEVSNYGYTF. CDR3 DNA sequence: TGTGCCAGCAGTGAGGTATCTAACTATGGCTACACCTTC.

V gene TRBV5-6 combines with J gene TRBJ2-3; 9 positions agree with TRBD1. The CDR3 has 14 amino acids. The V gene's germline CDR1 is SGHDT and CDR2 YYEEEE. With 7 bases clipped from V and 4 bases from J, the junction kept 7 bases outside the gene matches. The CDR3 DNA follows: TGTGCCAGCGAACTAACAGGGGGCGCAGATACGCAGTATTTT. This codes for CASELTGGADTQYF.

The V gene is TRBV3-1 (or the pseudogene TRBV3-2), the J gene TRBJ1-5, with D unclear. The V end was cut by 0 bases, the J end by 1 base, with 19 bases between. Looked up from germline, CDR1 is LGHDT and CDR2 is YNNKEL (reference sequence). This CDR3 region has 19 residues. The CDR3 nucleotides are TGTGCCAGCAGCCAAGACACGGGTCGCTCGGGTCGGAGCAATCAGCCCCAGCATTTT. It specifies CASSQDTGRSGRSNQPQHF.

CDR3 sequence reads: CASSLEGLQETQYF. The CDR3 DNA reads TGTGCCAGCAGCTTAGAGGGGCTCCAAGAGACCCAGTACTTC. V and J are TRBV11-2 and TRBJ2-5, with D perhaps matching TRBD1 (5 bases). The CDR3 length is 14 residues. V lost 0 bases to trimming and J lost 1 base, with 6 bases between them. CDR1 and CDR2 (germline): SGHAT, FQNNGV.

V and J are TRBV5-4 and TRBJ2-1; weak D call: TRBD2 (6 bases). Trimming stripped 1 base from V and 6 bases from J, with 20 bases between. CDR3 length: 17 residues. Per germline, CDR1 SGHNT and CDR2 YYREEE (reference sequence). CDR3 sequence reads: CASSLPFGGGPVNEQFF. CDR3 nucleotides: TGTGCCAGCAGCTTGCCCTTCGGGGGTGGTCCGGTCAATGAGCAGTTCTTC.

The V call is TRBV25-1, the J call TRBJ1-6, with 7 positions matching TRBD1. V trimming: 3 bases; J trimming: 7 bases; junction bases outside the gene matches: 3. The CDR3 length is 14 residues. CDR1 is MGHDK, CDR2 SYGVNS, per germline. This chain's CDR3 is CASSEWDRNSPLHF. CDR3 nucleotides: TGTGCCAGCAGTGAGTGGGACAGAAATTCACCCCTCCACTTT.

The rearrangement joins TRBV9 to TRBJ2-1; 14 bases are shared with TRBD2. V lost 0 bases, J lost 4 bases, and 9 bases stayed unmatched. CDR3 length: 19 amino acids. The germline gives CDR1 SGDLS, CDR2 YYNGEE. The CDR3, as DNA: TGTGCCAGCAGCGTAGAAGGACTAGCGGGGGGTCCCCTATACAATGAGCAGTTCTTC. It specifies CASSVEGLAGGPLYNEQFF.

The rearrangement joins TRBV9 to TRBJ1-1; the match to TRBD1 covers 9 bases. J gave up 4 bases and V 3 bases, and 10 bases lay outside the gene matches. CDR1 is SGDLS and CDR2 is YYNGEE in the germline V gene. The CDR3 is 16 amino acids. CDR3 amino acids: CASSATRTGEPTEAFF. The CDR3 region has the DNA TGTGCCAGCAGCGCAACCAGGACAGGGGAGCCCACTGAAGCTTTCTTT.

V is TRBV29-1 and J is TRBJ2-7, with TRBD2 matching 7 bases. Trimming at V came to 5 bases and at J to 7 bases, leaving 8 bases not matched to a gene. The germline CDR1 and CDR2 sequences are SQVTM and ANQGSEA. The CDR3 has 12 residues. This chain's CDR3 is CSVSSGRGEQYF. CDR3 DNA sequence: TGCAGCGTTTCTAGCGGTCGAGGGGAGCAGTACTTC.

The chain recombines TRBV2 with TRBJ1-3, with a possible D match to TRBD1 (6 bases). Trimming pared 6 bases from V and 0 bases from J, leaving 12 bases between. The CDR3 totals 15 residues. The germline V gene encodes CDR1 SNHLY and CDR2 FYNNEI. The CDR3 sequence: CASSPGQISGNTIYF. The CDR3 bases are TGTGCCAGCAGCCCCGGACAGATCTCTGGAAACACCATATATTTT.

J is TRBJ2-6 and V is TRBV18, with D perhaps matching TRBD1 (6 bases). Trimming took 2 bases from V and 2 from J, leaving 10 bases between them. In germline, CDR1 is KGHSH, CDR2 LQKENI. The CDR3 has 16 residues. CDR3 nucleotide sequence: TGTGCCAGCTCACCATTTCAGGGGCCTGGGGCCAACGTCCTGACTTTC. Translation gives CASSPFQGPGANVLTF.

The chain recombines TRBV18 with TRBJ2-2; possible D gene TRBD1, 6 bases. The ends were cut back, 0 bases at V and 7 bases at J, with 12 bases in the middle. Germline V lookup: CDR1 KGHSH, CDR2 LQKENI. CDR3 length: 15 amino acids. CDR3 protein: CASSPPGQGFGELFF. CDR3 DNA: TGTGCCAGCTCACCACCAGGCCAGGGGTTCGGGGAGCTGTTTTTT.

V gene TRBV10-2 combines with J gene TRBJ1-1; the match to TRBD1 covers 7 bases. The CDR3 consists of 14 residues. Trimming at V came to 3 bases and at J to 5 bases, leaving 6 bases not matched to a gene. The germline V gene encodes CDR1 WSHSY and CDR2 SAAADI. DNA of the CDR3: TGCGCCAGCAGTGAAGACAGGGAGAGGACTGAAGCTTTCTTT. Translated: CASSEDRERTEAFF.

This clone was detected once. This chain connects TRBV5-1 to TRBJ2-5; 8 nucleotides align to TRBD2. The CDR3 spans 14 residues. Germline loops: CDR1 SGHRS, CDR2 YFSETQ. The junction had 3 bases not matched to a gene; V was cut back by 0 bases and J by 5 bases. CDR3 sequence (DNA): TGCGCCAGCAGCTTGGGGACTAGCAGGGAGACCCAGTACTTC. It translates to CASSLGTSRETQYF.

This chain connects TRBV2 to TRBJ2-7; TRBD1 aligns across 8 bases. Trimming removed 8 bases from V and 5 bases from J; junction bases left unmatched: 8. The germline V gene has CDR1 SNHLY and CDR2 FYNNEI. This CDR3 comprises 13 residues. The CDR3 DNA sequence: TGTGCCAGCTGGGGACAGGATAGAGACGAGCAGTACTTC. This translates into CASWGQDRDEQYF.

The rearrangement links TRBV28 to TRBJ1-5; TRBD1 matches at 8 bases. Looked up from germline, CDR1 is MDHEN and CDR2 is SYDVKM. V shed 5 bases and J 2 bases; nucleotides not matched to a gene: 8. This CDR3 spans 16 amino acids. CDR3 residues: CASSRQGAYGNQPQHF. In DNA, the CDR3 is TGTGCCAGCAGTCGGCAGGGGGCTTACGGCAATCAGCCCCAGCATTTT.

This clone was observed a single time. J is TRBJ1-2 and V is TRBV5-1; D is uncertain. The CDR3 extends over 13 amino acids. Germline loops: CDR1 SGHRS, CDR2 YFSETQ. V shed 0 bases and J shed 4 bases, with 7 bases lying between them. The CDR3 region has the DNA TGCGCCAGCAGCTTGGATGCGTCCTATGGCTACACCTTC. This gives the protein CASSLDASYGYTF.

This clone was counted once. This sequence joins TRBV5-8 and TRBJ2-3; weak D call: TRBD2 (6 bases). Germline V CDR1 and CDR2: SGHTS, YDEGEE. The CDR3 length is 17 residues. Trimming took off 0 bases at V and 2 bases at J, with 16 bases between the two ends. The CDR3 spells CASSLGQGGPSTDTQYF. DNA of the CDR3: TGTGCCAGCAGCTTGGGTCAGGGAGGTCCGTCCACAGATACGCAGTATTTT.

The rearrangement links TRBV6-2 or TRBV6-3 to TRBJ2-1; 9 positions match TRBD2. Trimming cost V 7 bases and J 3 bases; bases outside gene matches: 7. CDR1 is MNHEY, CDR2 SVGEGT, per germline. This CDR3 is built from 15 residues. CDR3 amino acids: CASTPAGGYYNEQFF. For the CDR3, the DNA is TGTGCCAGCACCCCAGCGGGGGGATACTACAATGAGCAGTTCTTC.

CDR3 coding DNA: TGTGCCAGCAGTGAGTGGCAGGGGGCGAGTTCACCCCTCCACTTT. It specifies CASSEWQGASSPLHF. The chain employs TRBV6-4 and TRBJ1-6; 8 nucleotides align to TRBD1. Germline CDR1 MRHNA, CDR2 SNTAGT. CDR3 size: 15 residues. V dropped 3 bases and J dropped 9; count of bases not matched to a gene: 7.

The V gene is TRBV9, the J gene TRBJ2-3, with D possibly matching TRBD2 (6 bases). Per germline, CDR1 SGDLS and CDR2 YYNGEE. V lost 0 bases, J lost 1 base, and 6 bases lay in between. The CDR3 contains 14 residues. This CDR3 is CASSVASGTDTQYF. The CDR3 nucleotides read TGTGCCAGCAGCGTAGCTAGCGGCACAGATACGCAGTATTTT. The variable domain in full, completed from reference TRBV9 and TRBJ2-3, reads DSGVTQTPKHLITATGQRVTLRCSPRSGDLSVYWYQQSLDQGLQFLIQYYNGEERAKGNILERFSAQQFPDLHSELNLSSLELGDSALYFCASSVASGTDTQYFGPGTRLTVL.